What follows is one TCR beta chain and its context. Its antigen is still unknown. Within one base of it there is no much larger clone, and no base qualities were kept. Interpreted using the paper, the time point label stands for: baseline before first vaccination. Vaccinee samples were obtained from the UK trials COV001 and COV002, which included a single-blind randomized controlled phase 2/3 trial of AZD1222 (ChAdOx1 nCoV-19) in healthy adults. For TCRbeta chain sequencing, PBMC samples were collected from trial participants at day 0 and at day 28 after the second dose. This sample is part of a study of T cell responses to AZD1222 COVID-19 vaccine (dated by TCRdb to the early 2020s). Regarding the study in general: AZD1222 recipients with second doses at about 4 weeks or about 12 weeks were pooled, because spike-specific TCR depth and breadth did not differ between schedules. A total of 230 to 250 trial participants underwent TCR sequencing, of whom under 220 had received two doses of AZD1222 and some 25 had received two doses of the MenACWY control vaccine. Enrollment into the trials was organized by age into subgroups of 18-55, 56-69 and 70-plus years, and those subgroups contained approximately 160, 26 and 62 TCR-sequenced participants, respectively.

V is reduced by 4 bases and J by 1 base, leaving a spacing of 12 bases between them. From the cysteine through the phenylalanine, the CDR3 covers 15 amino acids. The retained sequence is limited to the CDR3, 45 bases, with the frame set at the first base. The germline V gene supplies CDR1 SGDLS and CDR2 YYNGEE. The CDR3 regions of human TCRbeta chains were analyzed by immunosequencing. The original methods were these. TCRs in the repertoires were compared against a reference library of SARS-CoV-2-specific TCRs that had been generated with the MIRA antigen-specificity platform. Breadth was defined as the fraction of unique TCRs that were SARS-CoV-2-associated. Depth was defined as the fraction of total T cells that were SARS-CoV-2-associated. Using the MIRA data, every spike-specific TCR was mapped to the spike region that the TCR reacted to and assigned to either a CD4 or a CD8 class. Log10-transformed breadth and depth values were compared by one-way ANOVA with Sidak's multiple comparisons tests. Sourced from immuneACCESS, this table was stored by TCRdb with only in-frame sequences that have V and J called. A share of the clones is absent; for the studies checked, an unresolved V gene accounts for under half, and the remainder has no known explanation. The DNA gave D and trimming, while V, J and clone size come from that table. This sample has 100,000 to 150,000 clones in its table, and about 87% of those were observed once. The leading ten clones occupy 4.5% to 5% of the sample.

Results the study describes overall, beyond this receptor: The 56-69-year group was small, and its depth increase did not reach significance, likely because of low power. Conclusions about previously exposed vaccinees were limited because only six AZD1222 recipients were SARS-CoV-2 seropositive at baseline. Spike-specific TCR breadth and depth rose significantly after two AZD1222 doses compared with day 0 and with MenACWY recipients. The whole spike protein was spanned by vaccine-associated CD4 TCRs, and dominant responses were seen in regions 160-218 and 743-854. Epitopes outside the regions mutated in the B.1.351 and B.1.1.7 variants were reportedly recognized by nearly half of the unique spike-specific TCRs. Because no samples from the day 14 peak response were available, repertoires could be characterized only after the peak T cell response. Participants were mostly white British and included more females than males, and it was suggested by the authors that clonal diversity may have been underestimated.

The sequence came from an adult in good health. The input for sequencing was peripheral blood, taken on day 0 of AZD1222 vaccination. The rearrangement combines TRBV9 with TRBJ1-3, with an unclear D gene assignment. The CDR3 protein sequence reads: CASSPLIGSGNTIYF. The DNA reads TGTGCCAGCAGCCCTTTGATAGGTTCTGGAAACACCATATATTTT. Supplemented by the reference TRBV9 and TRBJ1-3 proteins around the CDR3, the complete variable domain is DSGVTQTPKHLITATGQRVTLRCSPRSGDLSVYWYQQSLDQGLQFLIQYYNGEERAKGNILERFSAQQFPDLHSELNLSSLELGDSALYFCASSPLIGSGNTIYFGEGSWLTVV.